Here is one T cell receptor (beta chain) with its context. What it binds is unknown. This specimen comes from a study of cytomegalovirus exposure and HLA in healthy donors. Study-wide results and limits: Three CMV-associated chains were confirmed in vitro to be specific for CMV antigens. Researchers counted 150 to 200 TCR beta chains as cytomegalovirus-associated. Reportedly, diagnosis of cytomegalovirus status by the classifier showed high specificity and sensitivity.

CDR3 length equals 16 residues. CDR1 SGHRS and CDR2 YFSETQ come from the germline V gene. V lost 0 bases to trimming and J lost 2 bases, with 12 bases between them. Assay used: immunoSEQ multiplex PCR; TCRdb lists only in-frame clones, some missing. The sample comprises hundreds of thousands of clones, around 88% of which are singletons, and around 1.2% rests with the top ten. This TCR was sampled from a woman in her thirties in good health and CMV-seropositive. The chain joins TRBV5-1 to TRBJ1-3; D might be TRBD1 (6 bases). The specimen sequenced was PBMCs. The CDR3 nucleotides read TGCGCCAGCAGCTTGGTACAGGGCGAAACTGGAAACACCATATATTTT. This translates into CASSLVQGETGNTIYF.